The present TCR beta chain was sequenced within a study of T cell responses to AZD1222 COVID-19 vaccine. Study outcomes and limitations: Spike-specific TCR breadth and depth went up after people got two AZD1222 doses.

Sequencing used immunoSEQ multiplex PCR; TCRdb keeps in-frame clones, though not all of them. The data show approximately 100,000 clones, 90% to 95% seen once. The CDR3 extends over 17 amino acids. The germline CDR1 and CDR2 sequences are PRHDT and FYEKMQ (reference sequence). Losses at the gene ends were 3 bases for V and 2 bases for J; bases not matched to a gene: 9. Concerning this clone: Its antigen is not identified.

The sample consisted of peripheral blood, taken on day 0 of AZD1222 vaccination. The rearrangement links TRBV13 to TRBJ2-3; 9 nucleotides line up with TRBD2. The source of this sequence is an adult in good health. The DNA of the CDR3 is TGTGCCAGCAGCTTGAGGTCGCGGGAGGGAGACACAGATACGCAGTATTTT. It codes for CASSLRSREGDTDTQYF.